Listed below are T cell receptor beta chains from one sample, sequenced in a study of control samples from healthy donors and cancer patients. The data were produced by immunoSEQ multiplex PCR, yet TCRdb's version contains in-frame clones alone and is incomplete. Of about 150,000 clones listed, 85% to 95% are singletons. What was sequenced was blood. Receptors originate from a man aged 40-50 years in good health. Each CDR3 is given with its conserved first and last residue. The order of the fields is J gene, clone size, D gene, CDR3 length, V gene, CDR3 protein, CDR3 DNA. D genes are given only for firm matches. Size is omitted from some rows. Given values are once, few, many or a class for expanded clones.

j_gene: TRBJ2-3
abundance: .
d_gene: TRBD1
len: 16
v_gene: TRBV11-3
CDR3aa: CASSPGGFRSTDTQYF
CDR3nt: TGTGCCAGCAGCCCAGGGGGATTTAGGAGCACAGATACGCAGTATTTT

j_gene: TRBJ1-4
abundance: .
d_gene: .
len: 15
v_gene: TRBV21-1
CDR3aa: CASSKVEQERRKLFF
CDR3nt: TGTGCCAGCAGCAAAGTGGAGCAGGAACGCCGAAAACTGTTTTTT

j_gene: TRBJ2-7
abundance: few
d_gene: .
len: 14
v_gene: TRBV7-9
CDR3aa: CASSFGGATYEQYF
CDR3nt: TGTGCCAGCAGCTTTGGGGGCGCGACCTACGAGCAGTACTTC

j_gene: TRBJ2-3
abundance: .
d_gene: TRBD1
len: 15
v_gene: TRBV19
CDR3aa: CASSLAGGPTDTQYF
CDR3nt: TGTGCCAGTAGTTTAGCAGGGGGCCCCACAGATACGCAGTATTTT

j_gene: TRBJ2-3
abundance: .
d_gene: .
len: 15
v_gene: TRBV28
CDR3aa: CASSPGDRGTDTQYF
CDR3nt: TGTGCCAGCAGTCCAGGGGATAGGGGCACAGATACGCAGTATTTT

j_gene: TRBJ2-3
abundance: .
d_gene: TRBD1
len: 16
v_gene: TRBV25-1
CDR3aa: CASQETGDGVTDTQYF
CDR3nt: TGTGCCAGCCAGGAGACAGGGGACGGGGTGACAGATACGCAGTATTTT

j_gene: TRBJ2-7
abundance: .
d_gene: TRBD2
len: 15
v_gene: TRBV7-2
CDR3aa: CASSSWGLRGYEQYF
CDR3nt: TGTGCCAGCAGCTCCTGGGGACTACGAGGCTACGAGCAGTACTTC

j_gene: TRBJ2-7
abundance: .
d_gene: TRBD1
len: 14
v_gene: TRBV25-1
CDR3aa: CASSEPGQGQEQYF
CDR3nt: TGTGCCAGCAGTGAACCGGGACAGGGTCAAGAGCAGTACTTC

j_gene: TRBJ1-2
abundance: .
d_gene: TRBD1
len: 13
v_gene: TRBV5-1
CDR3aa: CASSLGTVYGYTF
CDR3nt: TGCGCCAGCAGCCTAGGGACAGTCTATGGCTACACCTTC

j_gene: TRBJ1-1
abundance: .
d_gene: .
len: 16
v_gene: TRBV25-1
CDR3aa: CASSDDPRGVRTEAFF
CDR3nt: TGTGCCAGCAGTGACGACCCTCGGGGAGTTAGGACTGAAGCTTTCTTT

j_gene: TRBJ2-7
abundance: .
d_gene: .
len: 13
v_gene: TRBV6-5
CDR3aa: CATRSGSSYEQYF
CDR3nt: TGTGCCACCAGGTCGGGCAGCTCCTACGAGCAGTACTTC

j_gene: TRBJ1-2
abundance: .
d_gene: TRBD1
len: 14
v_gene: TRBV7-2
CDR3aa: CASSLNQGVNGYTF
CDR3nt: TGTGCCAGCAGCTTAAATCAGGGGGTGAATGGCTACACCTTC

j_gene: TRBJ1-1
abundance: .
d_gene: TRBD1
len: 15
v_gene: TRBV19
CDR3aa: CASSRSRDRGAQAFF
CDR3nt: TGTGCCAGTAGTCGGTCCCGGGACAGGGGCGCTCAAGCTTTCTTT

j_gene: TRBJ1-2
abundance: .
d_gene: .
len: 12
v_gene: TRBV5-1
CDR3aa: CASSPGTDGYTF
CDR3nt: TGCGCCAGCAGCCCAGGGACGGATGGCTACACCTTC

j_gene: TRBJ1-2
abundance: .
d_gene: .
len: 13
v_gene: TRBV30
CDR3aa: CAWTRTETYGYTF
CDR3nt: TGTGCCTGGACCCGGACAGAAACCTATGGCTACACCTTC

j_gene: TRBJ1-6
abundance: .
d_gene: .
len: 13
v_gene: TRBV6-5
CDR3aa: CASKQGVNSPLHF
CDR3nt: TGTGCCAGCAAGCAGGGTGTCAATTCACCCCTCCACTTT

j_gene: TRBJ2-1
abundance: once
d_gene: .
len: 15
v_gene: TRBV7-9
CDR3aa: CASSFYQGQYNEQFF
CDR3nt: TGTGCCAGCAGCTTTTACCAGGGTCAGTACAATGAGCAGTTCTTC

j_gene: TRBJ1-2
abundance: .
d_gene: TRBD1
len: 15
v_gene: TRBV6-6
CDR3aa: CASSWDRDRGSGYTF
CDR3nt: TGTGCCAGCAGTTGGGACCGGGACAGGGGAAGCGGCTACACCTTC

j_gene: TRBJ1-2
abundance: .
d_gene: TRBD1
len: 16
v_gene: TRBV12-5
CDR3aa: CASGLGLTGDNYGYTF
CDR3nt: TGTGCTAGTGGTTTGGGATTGACAGGGGATAACTATGGCTACACCTTC

j_gene: TRBJ1-1
abundance: .
d_gene: .
len: 13
v_gene: TRBV7-7
CDR3aa: CASSLVLNTEAFF
CDR3nt: TGTGCCAGCAGCTTGGTCCTGAACACTGAAGCTTTCTTT

j_gene: TRBJ2-1
abundance: .
d_gene: .
len: 13
v_gene: TRBV6-6
CDR3aa: CASSYRGYNEQFF
CDR3nt: TGTGCCAGCAGTTACCGCGGATACAATGAGCAGTTCTTC

j_gene: TRBJ1-4
abundance: .
d_gene: .
len: 16
v_gene: TRBV7-2
CDR3aa: CASSLVWGSTNEKLFF
CDR3nt: TGTGCCAGCAGCTTAGTATGGGGTTCAACTAATGAAAAACTGTTTTTT

j_gene: TRBJ1-2
abundance: .
d_gene: TRBD1
len: 14
v_gene: TRBV6-6
CDR3aa: CASSTTRDRGRMAF
CDR3nt: TGTGCCAGCAGTACAACCCGGGACAGGGGGCGGATGGCCTTC

j_gene: TRBJ1-6
abundance: .
d_gene: .
len: 11
v_gene: TRBV27
CDR3aa: CASGSGSPLHF
CDR3nt: TGTGCCAGCGGCTCAGGCTCACCCCTCCACTTT

j_gene: TRBJ2-1
abundance: .
d_gene: TRBD2
len: 16
v_gene: TRBV24-1
CDR3aa: CATSDLLAGNYNEQFF
CDR3nt: TGTGCCACCAGTGATTTGCTAGCGGGGAACTACAATGAGCAGTTCTTC

j_gene: TRBJ2-7
abundance: .
d_gene: .
len: 11
v_gene: TRBV2
CDR3aa: CASSGGYEQYF
CDR3nt: TGTGCCAGCAGTGGGGGCTACGAGCAGTACTTC

j_gene: TRBJ1-2
abundance: .
d_gene: TRBD1
len: 16
v_gene: TRBV2
CDR3aa: CASSLLDRAANYGYTF
CDR3nt: TGTGCCAGCAGCCTACTCGACAGGGCCGCTAACTATGGCTACACCTTC

j_gene: TRBJ1-1
abundance: .
d_gene: TRBD1
len: 13
v_gene: TRBV6-5
CDR3aa: CASHRGVDTEAFF
CDR3nt: TGTGCCAGCCACAGGGGGGTCGACACTGAAGCTTTCTTT

j_gene: TRBJ1-2
abundance: .
d_gene: .
len: 13
v_gene: TRBV14
CDR3aa: CASSQDTTYGYTF
CDR3nt: TGTGCCAGCAGCCAGGACACAACCTATGGCTACACCTTC

j_gene: TRBJ1-5
abundance: .
d_gene: .
len: 12
v_gene: TRBV19
CDR3aa: CASSSQGQPQHF
CDR3nt: TGTGCCAGTAGTTCTCAGGGACAGCCCCAGCATTTT

j_gene: TRBJ1-4
abundance: .
d_gene: .
len: 14
v_gene: TRBV28
CDR3aa: CASSPQGGNEKLFF
CDR3nt: TGTGCCAGCAGTCCTCAGGGTGGGAATGAAAAACTGTTTTTT

j_gene: TRBJ2-7
abundance: .
d_gene: TRBD1
len: 12
v_gene: TRBV29-1
CDR3aa: CSVRQGSVEQYF
CDR3nt: TGCAGCGTGAGACAGGGGTCCGTCGAGCAGTACTTC

j_gene: TRBJ2-2
abundance: .
d_gene: .
len: 13
v_gene: TRBV7-2
CDR3aa: CASSLSRAGELFF
CDR3nt: TGTGCCAGCAGCTTATCCAGGGCCGGGGAGCTGTTTTTT

j_gene: TRBJ2-1
abundance: .
d_gene: TRBD1
len: 15
v_gene: TRBV5-1
CDR3aa: CASSLLGQGGGEQFF
CDR3nt: TGCGCCAGCAGCTTGTTAGGACAGGGGGGGGGTGAGCAGTTCTTC